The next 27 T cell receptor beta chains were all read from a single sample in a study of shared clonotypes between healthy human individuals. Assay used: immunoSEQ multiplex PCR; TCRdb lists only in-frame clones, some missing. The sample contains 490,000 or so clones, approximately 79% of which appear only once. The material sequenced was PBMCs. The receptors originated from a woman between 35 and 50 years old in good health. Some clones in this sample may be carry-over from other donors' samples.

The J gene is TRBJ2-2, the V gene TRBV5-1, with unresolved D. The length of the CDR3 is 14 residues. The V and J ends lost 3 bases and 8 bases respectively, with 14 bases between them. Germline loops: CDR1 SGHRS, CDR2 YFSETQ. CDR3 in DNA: TGCGCCAGCAGCTCGGGTCTCGGCACGGGGGAGCTGTTTTTT. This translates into CASSSGLGTGELFF.

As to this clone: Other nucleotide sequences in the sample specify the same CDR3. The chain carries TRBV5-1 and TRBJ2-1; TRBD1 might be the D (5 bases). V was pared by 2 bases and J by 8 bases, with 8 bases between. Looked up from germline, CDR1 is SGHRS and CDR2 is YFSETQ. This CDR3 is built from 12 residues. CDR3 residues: CASSLARDEQFF. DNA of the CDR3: TGCGCCAGCAGCTTAGCCAGGGATGAGCAGTTCTTC.

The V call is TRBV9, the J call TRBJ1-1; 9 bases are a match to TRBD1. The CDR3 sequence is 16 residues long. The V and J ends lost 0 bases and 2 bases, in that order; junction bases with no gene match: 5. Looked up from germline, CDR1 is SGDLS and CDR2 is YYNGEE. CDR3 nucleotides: TGTGCCAGCAGCGTAGGGACGACAGGGGGAAACACTGAAGCTTTCTTT. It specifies CASSVGTTGGNTEAFF.

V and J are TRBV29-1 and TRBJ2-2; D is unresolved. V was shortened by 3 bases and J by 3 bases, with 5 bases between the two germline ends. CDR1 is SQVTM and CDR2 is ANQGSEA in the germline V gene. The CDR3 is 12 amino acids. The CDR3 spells CSVDRDTGELFF. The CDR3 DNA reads TGCAGCGTTGATCGCGACACCGGGGAGCTGTTTTTT.

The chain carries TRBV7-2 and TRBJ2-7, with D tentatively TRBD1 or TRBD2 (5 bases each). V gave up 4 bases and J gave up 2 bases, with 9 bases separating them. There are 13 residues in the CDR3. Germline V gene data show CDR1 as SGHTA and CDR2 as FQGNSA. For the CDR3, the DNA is TGTGCCAGCAGCTCTCTGGGGGCCTACGAGCAGTACTTC. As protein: CASSSLGAYEQYF. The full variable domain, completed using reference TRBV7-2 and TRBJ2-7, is GAGVSQSPSNKVTEKGKDVELRCDPISGHTALYWYRQSLGQGLEFLIYFQGNSAPDKSGLPSDRFSAERTGGSVSTLTIQRTQQEDSAVYLCASSSLGAYEQYFGPGTRLTVT.

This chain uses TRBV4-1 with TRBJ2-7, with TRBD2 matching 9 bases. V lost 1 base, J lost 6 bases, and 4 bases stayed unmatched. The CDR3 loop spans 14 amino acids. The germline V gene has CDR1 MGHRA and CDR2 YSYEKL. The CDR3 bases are TGCGCCAGCAGCCAAGGTCTAGCGGGACTCGAGCAGTACTTC. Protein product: CASSQGLAGLEQYF.

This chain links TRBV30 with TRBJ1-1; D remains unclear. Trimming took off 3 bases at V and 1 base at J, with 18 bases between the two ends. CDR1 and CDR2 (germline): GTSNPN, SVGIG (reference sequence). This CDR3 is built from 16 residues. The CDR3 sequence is CAWRIEGGWGNTEAFF. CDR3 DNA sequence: TGTGCCTGGAGAATTGAAGGTGGGTGGGGGAACACTGAAGCTTTCTTT. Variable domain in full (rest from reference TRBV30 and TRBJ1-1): SQTIHQWPATLVQPVGSPLSLECTVEGTSNPNLYWYRQAAGRGLQLLFYSVGIGQISSEVPQNLSASRPQDRQFILSSKKLLLSDSGFYLCAWRIEGGWGNTEAFFGQGTRLTVV.

For the CDR3, the DNA is TGTGCCATCAGTGCTTCTAGCGGGGGATACAATGAGCAGTTCTTC. Translating gives CAISASSGGYNEQFF. The chain couples TRBV10-3 to TRBJ2-1, with TRBD2 matching 10 bases. The CDR3 runs to 15 residues. Germline V CDR1 and CDR2: ENHRY, SYGVKD. V lost 4 bases, J lost 4 bases, and 4 bases stayed unmatched.

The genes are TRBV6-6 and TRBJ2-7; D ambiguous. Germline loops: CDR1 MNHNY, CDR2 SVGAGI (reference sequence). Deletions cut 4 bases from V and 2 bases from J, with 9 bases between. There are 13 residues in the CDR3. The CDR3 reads CASSSGGTYEQYF. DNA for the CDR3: TGTGCCAGCAGTTCTGGCGGTACCTACGAGCAGTACTTC.

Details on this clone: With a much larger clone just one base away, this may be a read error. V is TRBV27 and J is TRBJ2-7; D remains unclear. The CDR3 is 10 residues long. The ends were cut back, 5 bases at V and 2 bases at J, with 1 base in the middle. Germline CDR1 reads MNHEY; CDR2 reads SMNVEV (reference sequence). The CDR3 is CASSPYEQYF. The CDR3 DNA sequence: TGTGCCAGCAGTCCCTACGAGCAGTACTTC.

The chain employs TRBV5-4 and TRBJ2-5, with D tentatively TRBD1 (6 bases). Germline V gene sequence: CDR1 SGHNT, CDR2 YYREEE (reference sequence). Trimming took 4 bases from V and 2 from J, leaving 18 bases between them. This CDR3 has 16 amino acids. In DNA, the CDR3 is TGTGCCAGCAGCCCAGGTGTAGGGGGACGGCAAGAGACCCAGTACTTC. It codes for CASSPGVGGRQETQYF. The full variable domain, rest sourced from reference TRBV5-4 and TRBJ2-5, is ETGVTQSPTHLIKTRGQQVTLRCSSQSGHNTVSWYQQALGQGPQFIFQYYREEENGRGNFPPRFSGLQFPNYSSELNVNALELDDSALYLCASSPGVGGRQETQYFGPGTRLLVL.

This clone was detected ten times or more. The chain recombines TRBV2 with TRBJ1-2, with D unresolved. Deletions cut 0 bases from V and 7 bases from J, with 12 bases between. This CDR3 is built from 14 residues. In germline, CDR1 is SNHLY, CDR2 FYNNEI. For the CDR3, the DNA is TGTGCCAGCAGTGAAGCGCTAGGGATTGGTGGCTACACCTTC. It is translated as CASSEALGIGGYTF.

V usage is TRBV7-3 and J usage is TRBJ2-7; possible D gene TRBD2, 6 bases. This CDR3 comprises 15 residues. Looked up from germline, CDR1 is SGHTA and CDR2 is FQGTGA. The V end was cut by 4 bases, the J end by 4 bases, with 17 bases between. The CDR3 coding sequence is TGTGCCAGCAGCTATGGGGGAGGAGGAGGGTACGAGCAGTACTTC. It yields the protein CASSYGGGGGYEQYF.

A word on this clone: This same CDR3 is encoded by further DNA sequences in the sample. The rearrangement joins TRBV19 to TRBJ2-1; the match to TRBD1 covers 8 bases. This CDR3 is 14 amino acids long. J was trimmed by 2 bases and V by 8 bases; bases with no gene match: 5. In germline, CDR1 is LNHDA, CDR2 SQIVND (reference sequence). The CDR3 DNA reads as TGTGCCAGTTCGCCGGGACAGGCCTACAATGAGCAGTTCTTC. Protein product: CASSPGQAYNEQFF. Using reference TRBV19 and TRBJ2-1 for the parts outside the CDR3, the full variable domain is DGGITQSPKYLFRKEGQNVTLSCEQNLNHDAMYWYRQDPGQGLRLIYYSQIVNDFQKGDIAEGYSVSREKKESFPLTVTSAQKNPTAFYLCASSPGQAYNEQFFGPGTRLTVL.

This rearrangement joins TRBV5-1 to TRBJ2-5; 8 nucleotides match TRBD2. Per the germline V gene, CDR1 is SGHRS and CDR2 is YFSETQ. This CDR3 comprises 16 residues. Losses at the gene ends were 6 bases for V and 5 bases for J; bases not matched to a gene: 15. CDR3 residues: CASNSLSGSGVETQYF. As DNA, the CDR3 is TGCGCCAGCAACAGCTTGAGCGGGAGCGGGGTGGAGACCCAGTACTTC. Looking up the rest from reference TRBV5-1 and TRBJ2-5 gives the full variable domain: KAGVTQTPRYLIKTRGQQVTLSCSPISGHRSVSWYQQTPGQGLQFLFEYFSETQRNKGNFPGRFSGRQFSNSRSEMNVSTLELGDSALYLCASNSLSGSGVETQYFGPGTRLLVL.

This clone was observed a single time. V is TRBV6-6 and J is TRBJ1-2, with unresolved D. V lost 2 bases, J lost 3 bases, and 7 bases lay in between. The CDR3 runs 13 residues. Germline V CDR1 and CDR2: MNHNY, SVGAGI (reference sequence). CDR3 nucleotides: TGTGCCAGCAGTTACGCCCAAGACTATGGCTACACCTTC. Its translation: CASSYAQDYGYTF.

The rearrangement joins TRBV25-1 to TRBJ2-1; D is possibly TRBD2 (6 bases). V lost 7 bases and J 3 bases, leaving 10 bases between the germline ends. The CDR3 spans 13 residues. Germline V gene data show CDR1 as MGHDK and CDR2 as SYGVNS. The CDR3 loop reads CASKGLFYNEQFF. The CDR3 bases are TGTGCCAGCAAGGGACTTTTCTACAATGAGCAGTTCTTC.

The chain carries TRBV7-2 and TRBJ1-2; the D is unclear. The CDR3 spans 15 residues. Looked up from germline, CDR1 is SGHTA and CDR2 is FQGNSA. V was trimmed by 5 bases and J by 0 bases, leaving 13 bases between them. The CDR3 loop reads CASSTPHNTNYGYTF. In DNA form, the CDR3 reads TGTGCCAGCAGCACCCCGCACAACACTAACTATGGCTACACCTTC.

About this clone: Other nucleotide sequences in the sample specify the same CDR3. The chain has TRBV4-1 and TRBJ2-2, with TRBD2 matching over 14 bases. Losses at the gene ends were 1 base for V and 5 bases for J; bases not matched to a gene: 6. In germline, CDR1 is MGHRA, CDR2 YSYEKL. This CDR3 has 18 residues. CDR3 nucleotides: TGCGCCAGCAGCCAAGGGGGACTAGCGGGAGTCGGGACCGGGGAGCTGTTTTTT. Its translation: CASSQGGLAGVGTGELFF.

The CDR3 loop reads CASGLVLGLAGPYNEQFF. The CDR3, as DNA: TGTGCTAGTGGTTTGGTACTGGGACTAGCGGGCCCCTACAATGAGCAGTTCTTC. The V gene is TRBV12-5, the J gene TRBJ2-1; 12 bases align to TRBD2. This CDR3 spans 18 amino acids. The germline V gene encodes CDR1 LGHNT and CDR2 FRNRAP. Trimming at V came to 0 bases and at J to 2 bases, leaving 5 bases not matched to a gene.

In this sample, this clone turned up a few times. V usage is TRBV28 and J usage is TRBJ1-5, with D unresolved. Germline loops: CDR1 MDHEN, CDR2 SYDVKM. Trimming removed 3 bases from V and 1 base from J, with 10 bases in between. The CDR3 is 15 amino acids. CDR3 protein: CASSFAGQSNQPQHF. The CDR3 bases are TGTGCCAGCAGTTTTGCTGGGCAGAGCAATCAGCCCCAGCATTTT.

This CDR3 is CASSRTGADQETQYF. For the CDR3, the DNA is TGTGCCAGCAGCCGGACAGGGGCCGACCAAGAGACCCAGTACTTC. The J gene is TRBJ2-5, the V gene TRBV6-6, with 9 bases fitting TRBD1. The CDR3 totals 15 residues. With 6 bases clipped from V and 0 bases from J, the junction kept 5 bases outside the gene matches. Germline CDR1 and CDR2: MNHNY and SVGAGI (reference sequence).

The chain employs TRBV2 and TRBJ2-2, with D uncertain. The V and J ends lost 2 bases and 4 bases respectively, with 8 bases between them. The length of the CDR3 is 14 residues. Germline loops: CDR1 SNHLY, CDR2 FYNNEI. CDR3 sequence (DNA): TGTGCCAGCAGTGAATGGCGGATCACCGGGGAGCTGTTTTTT. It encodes CASSEWRITGELFF.

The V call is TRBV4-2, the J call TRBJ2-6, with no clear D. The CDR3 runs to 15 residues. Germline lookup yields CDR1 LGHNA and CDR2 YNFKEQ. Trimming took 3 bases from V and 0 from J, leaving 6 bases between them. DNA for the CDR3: TGTGCCAGCAGCCAGGAAAGCTCTGGGGCCAACGTCCTGACTTTC. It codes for CASSQESSGANVLTF.

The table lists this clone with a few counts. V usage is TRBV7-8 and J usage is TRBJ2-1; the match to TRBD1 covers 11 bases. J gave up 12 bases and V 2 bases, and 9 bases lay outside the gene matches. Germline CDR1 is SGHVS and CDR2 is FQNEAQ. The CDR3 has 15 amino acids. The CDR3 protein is CASSLTPGQGVGQFF. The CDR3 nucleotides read TGTGCCAGCAGCTTAACTCCGGGACAGGGGGTTGGGCAGTTCTTC. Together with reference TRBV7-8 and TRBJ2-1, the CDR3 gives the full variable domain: GAGVSQSPRYKVAKRGQDVALRCDPISGHVSLFWYQQALGQGPEFLTYFQNEAQLDKSGLPSDRFFAERPEGSVSTLKIQRTQQEDSAVYLCASSLTPGQGVGQFFGPGTRLTVL.

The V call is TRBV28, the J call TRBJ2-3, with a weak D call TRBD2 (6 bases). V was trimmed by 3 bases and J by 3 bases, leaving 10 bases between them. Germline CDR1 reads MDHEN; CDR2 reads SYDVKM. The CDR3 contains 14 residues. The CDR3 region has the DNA TGTGCCAGCAGTTTGCGCGGGGTGACAGATACGCAGTATTTT. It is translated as CASSLRGVTDTQYF.

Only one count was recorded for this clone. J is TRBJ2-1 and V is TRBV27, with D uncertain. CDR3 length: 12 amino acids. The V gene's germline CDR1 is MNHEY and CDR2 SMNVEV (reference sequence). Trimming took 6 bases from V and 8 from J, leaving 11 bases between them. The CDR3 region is CASRRYEDEQFF. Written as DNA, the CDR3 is TGTGCCAGCAGAAGGTACGAGGATGAGCAGTTCTTC.